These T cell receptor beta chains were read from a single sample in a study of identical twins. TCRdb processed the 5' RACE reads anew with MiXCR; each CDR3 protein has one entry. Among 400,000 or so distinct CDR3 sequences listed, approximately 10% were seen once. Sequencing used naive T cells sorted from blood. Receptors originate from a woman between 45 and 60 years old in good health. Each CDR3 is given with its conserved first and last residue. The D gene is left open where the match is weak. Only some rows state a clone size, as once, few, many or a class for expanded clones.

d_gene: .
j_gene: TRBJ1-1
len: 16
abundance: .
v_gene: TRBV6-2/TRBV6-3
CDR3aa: CASTKPVGGMNTEAFF
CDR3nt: TGTGCCAGCACCAAACCCGTCGGGGGGATGAACACTGAAGCTTTCTTT

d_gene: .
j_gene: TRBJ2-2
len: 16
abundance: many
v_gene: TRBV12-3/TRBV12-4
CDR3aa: CATNAIRLGRTGELFF
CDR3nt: TGTGCCACCAACGCGATTCGACTAGGACGCACCGGGGAGCTGTTTTTT

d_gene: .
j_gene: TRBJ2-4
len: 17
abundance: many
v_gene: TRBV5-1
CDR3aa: CASSWGGGSSRMNIQYF
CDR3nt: TGCGCCAGCAGCTGGGGTGGGGGCAGCTCAAGGATGAACATTCAGTACTTC

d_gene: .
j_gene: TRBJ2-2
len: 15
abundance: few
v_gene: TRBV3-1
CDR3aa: CASSQDPGNTGELFF
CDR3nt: TGTGCCAGCAGCCAAGATCCGGGGAACACCGGGGAGCTGTTTTTT

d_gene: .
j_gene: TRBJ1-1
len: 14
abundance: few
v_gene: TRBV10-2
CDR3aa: CATWGSLMNTEAFF
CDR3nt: TGCGCCACCTGGGGGTCCCTTATGAACACTGAAGCTTTCTTT

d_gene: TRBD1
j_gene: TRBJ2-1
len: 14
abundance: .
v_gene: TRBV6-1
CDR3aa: CASIAGQGRNEQFF
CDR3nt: TGTGCCAGCATTGCGGGACAGGGGAGGAATGAGCAGTTCTTC

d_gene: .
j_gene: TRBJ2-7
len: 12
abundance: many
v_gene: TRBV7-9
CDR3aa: CASQEGSYEQYF
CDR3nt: TGTGCCAGCCAGGAAGGGAGCTACGAGCAGTACTTC

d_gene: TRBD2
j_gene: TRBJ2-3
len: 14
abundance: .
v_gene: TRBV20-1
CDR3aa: CSALPAGEADTQYF
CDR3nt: TGCAGTGCTCTTCCAGCGGGGGAGGCAGATACGCAGTATTTT

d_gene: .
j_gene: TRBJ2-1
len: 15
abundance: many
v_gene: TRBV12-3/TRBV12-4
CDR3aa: CASSFYGSSYNEQFF
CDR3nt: TGTGCCAGCAGTTTCTACGGGAGTAGCTACAATGAGCAGTTCTTC

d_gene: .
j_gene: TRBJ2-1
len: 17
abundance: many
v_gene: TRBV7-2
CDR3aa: CASSFFRGRRTGNEQFF
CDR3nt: TGTGCCAGCAGCTTCTTTAGGGGGAGGAGAACGGGCAATGAGCAGTTCTTC

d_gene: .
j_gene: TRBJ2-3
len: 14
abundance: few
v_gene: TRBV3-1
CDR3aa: CASSREGGTDTQYF
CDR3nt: TGTGCCAGCAGCCGGGAGGGGGGCACAGATACGCAGTATTTT

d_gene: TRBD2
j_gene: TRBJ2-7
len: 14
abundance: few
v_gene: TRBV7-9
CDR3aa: CASSPRGGWYEQYF
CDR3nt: TGTGCCAGCAGCCCCCGCGGGGGGTGGTACGAGCAGTACTTC

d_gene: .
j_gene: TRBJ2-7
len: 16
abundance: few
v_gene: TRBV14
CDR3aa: CASSQLGGVRLQEQYF
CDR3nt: TGTGCCAGCAGCCAACTAGGAGGGGTGAGATTGCAGGAGCAGTACTTC

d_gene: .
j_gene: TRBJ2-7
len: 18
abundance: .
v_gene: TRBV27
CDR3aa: CASSFYRESGVLPYEQYF
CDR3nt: TGTGCCAGCAGTTTTTACAGGGAGAGTGGCGTGCTTCCCTACGAGCAGTACTTC

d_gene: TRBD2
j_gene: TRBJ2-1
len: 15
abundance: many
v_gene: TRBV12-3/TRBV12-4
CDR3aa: CASSSATLGGGEQFF
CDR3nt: TGTGCCAGCAGTTCCGCCACCCTTGGGGGGGGTGAGCAGTTCTTC

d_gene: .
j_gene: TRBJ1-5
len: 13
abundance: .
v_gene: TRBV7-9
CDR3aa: CASSPAAGQPQHF
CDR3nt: TGTGCCAGCAGCCCTGCCGCGGGTCAGCCCCAGCATTTT

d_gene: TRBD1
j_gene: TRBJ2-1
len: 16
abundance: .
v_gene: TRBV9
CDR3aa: CASSVGGQAISNEQFF
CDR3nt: TGTGCCAGCAGCGTAGGGGGACAGGCGATTTCCAATGAGCAGTTCTTC

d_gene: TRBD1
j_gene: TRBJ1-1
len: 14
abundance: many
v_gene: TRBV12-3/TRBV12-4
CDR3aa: CASRLQGPLSEAFF
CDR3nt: TGTGCCAGCAGGCTACAGGGGCCTTTATCCGAAGCTTTCTTT

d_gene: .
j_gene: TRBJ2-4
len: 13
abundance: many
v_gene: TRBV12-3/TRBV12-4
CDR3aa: CASSPGDGGIQYF
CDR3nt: TGTGCCAGCAGTCCAGGGGACGGGGGCATTCAGTACTTC

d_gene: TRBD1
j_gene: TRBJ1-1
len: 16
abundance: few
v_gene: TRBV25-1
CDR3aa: CASQDRGLTRNTEAFF
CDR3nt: TGTGCCAGCCAGGACAGGGGGCTTACCCGGAACACTGAAGCTTTCTTT

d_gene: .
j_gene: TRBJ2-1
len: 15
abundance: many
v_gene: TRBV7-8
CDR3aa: CASSLNSGGSDEQFF
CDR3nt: TGTGCCAGCAGCTTAAATTCGGGCGGGTCCGATGAGCAGTTCTTC

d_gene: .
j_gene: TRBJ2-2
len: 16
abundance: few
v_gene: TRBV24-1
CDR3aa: CATREPTAGAVGELFF
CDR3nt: TGTGCCACCAGAGAACCGACGGCAGGGGCCGTCGGGGAGCTGTTTTTT

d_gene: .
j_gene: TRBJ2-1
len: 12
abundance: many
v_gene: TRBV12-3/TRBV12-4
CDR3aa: CASQPPGNEQFF
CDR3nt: TGTGCCAGCCAGCCCCCTGGCAATGAGCAGTTCTTC

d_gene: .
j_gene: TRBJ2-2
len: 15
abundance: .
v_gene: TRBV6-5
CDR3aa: CASSSPGEDTGELFF
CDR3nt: TGTGCCAGCAGTTCCCCGGGAGAGGACACCGGGGAGCTGTTTTTT

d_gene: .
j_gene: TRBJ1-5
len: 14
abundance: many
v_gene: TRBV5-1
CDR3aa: CASSLKGGNQPQHF
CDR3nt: TGCGCCAGCAGCTTGAAAGGGGGCAATCAGCCCCAGCATTTT

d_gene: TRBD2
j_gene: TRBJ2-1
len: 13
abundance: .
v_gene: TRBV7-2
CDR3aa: CASSPGLAVEQFF
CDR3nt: TGTGCCAGCAGCCCAGGACTAGCGGTTGAGCAGTTCTTC

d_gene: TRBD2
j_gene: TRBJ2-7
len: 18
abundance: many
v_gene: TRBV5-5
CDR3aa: CASSLVDSGLVLSYEQYF
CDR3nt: TGTGCCAGCAGCTTGGTGGACTCCGGACTAGTTCTTTCCTACGAGCAGTACTTC

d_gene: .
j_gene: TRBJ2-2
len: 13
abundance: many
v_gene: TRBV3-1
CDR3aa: CASRVSGTGELFF
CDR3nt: TGTGCCAGCCGGGTATCGGGGACCGGGGAGCTGTTTTTT

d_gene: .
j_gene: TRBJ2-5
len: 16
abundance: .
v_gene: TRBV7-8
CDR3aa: CASSLVPVERKETQYF
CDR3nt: TGTGCCAGCAGCTTAGTTCCAGTAGAGAGGAAAGAGACCCAGTACTTC

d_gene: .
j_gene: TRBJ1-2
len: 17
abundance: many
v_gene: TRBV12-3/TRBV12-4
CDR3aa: CASSYVGGGARVYGYTF
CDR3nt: TGTGCCAGCAGTTATGTAGGCGGAGGGGCGCGAGTCTATGGCTACACCTTC

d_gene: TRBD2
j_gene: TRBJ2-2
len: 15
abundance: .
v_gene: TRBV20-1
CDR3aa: CSASRLAGGNGELFF
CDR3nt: TGCAGTGCTAGCAGACTAGCGGGAGGTAACGGGGAGCTGTTTTTT

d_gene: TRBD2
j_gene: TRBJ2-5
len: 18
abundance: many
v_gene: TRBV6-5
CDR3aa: CASSKNPGTSGRAQTQYF
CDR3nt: TGTGCCAGCAGCAAAAACCCCGGGACTAGCGGGAGGGCCCAGACCCAGTACTTC

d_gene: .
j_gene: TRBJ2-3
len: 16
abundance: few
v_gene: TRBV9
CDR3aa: CASSVVGGRGRHTQYF
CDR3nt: TGTGCCAGCAGCGTAGTAGGGGGTAGAGGCCGACATACGCAGTATTTT

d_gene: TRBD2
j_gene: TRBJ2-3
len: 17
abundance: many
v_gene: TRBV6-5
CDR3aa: CASSPRRPSGRTDTQYF
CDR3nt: TGTGCCAGCAGTCCCCGTAGACCTAGCGGGCGCACAGATACGCAGTATTTT

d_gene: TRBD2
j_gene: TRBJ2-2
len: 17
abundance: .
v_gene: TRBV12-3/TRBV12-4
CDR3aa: CASVRGASGTNTGELFF
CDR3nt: TGTGCCAGCGTGAGGGGGGCTAGCGGGACGAACACCGGGGAGCTGTTTTTT

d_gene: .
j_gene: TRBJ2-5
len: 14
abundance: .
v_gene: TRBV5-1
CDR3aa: CASSSGSVKETQYF
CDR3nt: TGCGCCAGCAGCTCTGGAAGCGTAAAAGAGACCCAGTACTTC

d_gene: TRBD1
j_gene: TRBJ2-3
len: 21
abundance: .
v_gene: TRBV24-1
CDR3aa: CATSDLPSSPWTGGLTDTQYF
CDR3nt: TGTGCCACCAGTGATTTGCCCTCCTCTCCGTGGACAGGGGGCCTGACAGATACGCAGTATTTT

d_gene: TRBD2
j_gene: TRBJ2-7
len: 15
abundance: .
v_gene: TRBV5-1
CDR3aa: CASRPGTSFSYEQYF
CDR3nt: TGCGCCAGCAGACCCGGGACTAGCTTTTCCTACGAGCAGTACTTC

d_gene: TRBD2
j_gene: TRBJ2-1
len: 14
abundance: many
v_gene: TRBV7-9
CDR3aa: CASRGGSSYNEQFF
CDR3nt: TGTGCCAGCAGAGGCGGGAGCTCCTACAATGAGCAGTTCTTC

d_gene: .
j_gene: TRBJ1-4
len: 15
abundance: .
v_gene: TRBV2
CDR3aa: CASSEVGGAWEKLFF
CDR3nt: TGTGCCAGCAGTGAGGTCGGGGGCGCTTGGGAAAAACTGTTTTTT

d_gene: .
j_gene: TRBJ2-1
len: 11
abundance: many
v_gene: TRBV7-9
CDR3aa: CASSLAVEQFF
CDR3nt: TGTGCCAGCAGCTTAGCGGTAGAGCAGTTCTTC

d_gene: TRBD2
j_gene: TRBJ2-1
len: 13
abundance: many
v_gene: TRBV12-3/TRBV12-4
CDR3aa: CASSGGGVNEQFF
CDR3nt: TGTGCCAGCAGTGGGGGGGGGGTCAATGAGCAGTTCTTC